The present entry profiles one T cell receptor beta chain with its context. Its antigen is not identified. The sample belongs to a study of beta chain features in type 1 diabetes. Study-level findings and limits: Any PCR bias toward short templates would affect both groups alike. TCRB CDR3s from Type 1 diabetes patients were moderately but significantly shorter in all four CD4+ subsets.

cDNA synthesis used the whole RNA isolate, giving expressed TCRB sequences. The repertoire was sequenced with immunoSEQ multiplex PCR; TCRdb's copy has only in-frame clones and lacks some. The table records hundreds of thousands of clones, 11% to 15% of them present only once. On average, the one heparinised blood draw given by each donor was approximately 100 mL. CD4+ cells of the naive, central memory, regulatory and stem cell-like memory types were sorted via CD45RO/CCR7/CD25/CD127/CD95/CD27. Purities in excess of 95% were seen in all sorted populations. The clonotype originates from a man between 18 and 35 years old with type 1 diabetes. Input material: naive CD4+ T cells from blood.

In DNA, the CDR3 is TGTGCCAGCAGCACCTGGGCCCGGGACAGGGGGATCGATACGCAGTATTTT. Its protein product is CASSTWARDRGIDTQYF. The gene calls are TRBV11-2 and TRBJ2-3; 11 nucleotides line up with TRBD1. The V gene's germline CDR1 is SGHAT and CDR2 FQNNGV. V shed 5 bases and J 6 bases; nucleotides not matched to a gene: 13. The CDR3 consists of 17 residues.